The TCR beta chain described here comes from a study of T cells in localized non-small cell lung cancer. CDR1 and CDR2 (germline): MNHEY, SMNVEV (reference sequence). CDR3 length: 13 amino acids. V dropped 5 bases and J dropped 12; count of bases not matched to a gene: 10. The data were produced by immunoSEQ multiplex PCR, yet TCRdb's version contains in-frame clones alone and is incomplete. This table has about 15,000 clones, approximately 85% appearing once. The sample here was peripheral blood, taken before any cancer treatment. The sequence was collected from a female donor older than 55 with stage I squamous cell lung carcinoma. The chain couples TRBV27 to TRBJ1-1, with TRBD1 matching 9 bases. The CDR3 DNA reads TGTGCCAGCAGTCCTGGGACAGGGAAGTCTTCTTTCTTT. Protein sequence: CASSPGTGKSSFF.